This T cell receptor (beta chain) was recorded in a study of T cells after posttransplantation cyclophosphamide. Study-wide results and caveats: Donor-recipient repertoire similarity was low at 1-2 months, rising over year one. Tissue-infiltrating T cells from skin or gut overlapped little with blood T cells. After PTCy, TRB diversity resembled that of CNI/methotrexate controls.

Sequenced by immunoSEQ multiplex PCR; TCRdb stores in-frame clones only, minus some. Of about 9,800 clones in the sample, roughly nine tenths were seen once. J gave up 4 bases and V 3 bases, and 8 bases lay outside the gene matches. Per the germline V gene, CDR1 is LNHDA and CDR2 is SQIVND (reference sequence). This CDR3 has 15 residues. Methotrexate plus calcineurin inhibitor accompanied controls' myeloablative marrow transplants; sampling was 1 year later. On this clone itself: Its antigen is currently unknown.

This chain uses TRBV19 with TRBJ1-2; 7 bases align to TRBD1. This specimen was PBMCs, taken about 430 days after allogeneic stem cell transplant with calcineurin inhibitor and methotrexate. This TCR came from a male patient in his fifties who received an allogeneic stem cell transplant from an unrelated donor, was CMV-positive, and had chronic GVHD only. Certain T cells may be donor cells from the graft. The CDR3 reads CASSMARQGIYGYTF. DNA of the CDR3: TGTGCCAGTAGTATGGCCCGACAGGGTATCTATGGCTACACCTTC.